This T cell receptor (beta chain) was identified in a study of CD8+CD57+ T cells in acquired aplastic anemia. Overall study: DNA per sorted CD4+ or CD8+ sample ranged about 0.2 to 30 ug, averaging about 3 ug. Study conclusions and caveats: Roughly 28 was the count of CD8+ CDR3 sequences that patients shared with controls.

Comment on this clonotype: The antigen remains unidentified. Its ends do not fully match the called genes, so a read error is possible.

The authors sequenced patients whose flow cytometry had shown CD8+CD57+ cell expansion. Therapy had not been given to patients before blood sampling. Profiling that covered TCR beta VDJ and CDR3 relied on genomic DNA as its template. One entry per CDR3 protein, called by TCRdb with MiXCR from the reads. The sample lists 50,000 or so distinct CDR3 sequences; roughly three fifths were seen once. The germline gives CDR1 LNHNV, CDR2 YYDKDF (reference sequence). The CDR3 length is 13 residues. The sequenced sample consisted of sorted CD4+, CD8+, or CD8+CD57+ T cells (not recorded which) from PBMCs. This TCR came from a human donor with aplastic anemia. J is TRBJ2-7 and V is TRBV15; 7 positions agree with TRBD1. CDR3 sequence reads: CASSHAGGYEQYF. The DNA for the CDR3 is TGTGCCAGCAGCCATGCAGGGGGCTACGAGCAGTACTTC.